These 19 T cell receptor beta chains were sequenced from one sample in a study of T cells in Graves' hyperthyroidism and ophthalmopathy. The TCR beta CDR3 regions underwent amplification using RNA transcripts as the source. The HTBI primer set drove a first-round RT-PCR of the TCR CDR3. MiXCR, run by TCRdb on the multiplex PCR reads, gives a single entry per CDR3 protein. The table lists 75,000 to 100,000 distinct CDR3 sequences, around 42% of them singletons. The sequencing input was peripheral blood or thyroid tissue (not recorded which). These receptor sequences come from a woman aged 25 to 39 with Graves' hyperthyroidism.

To note about this clonotype: The CDR3 does not end in the conserved phenylalanine or tryptophan, so this is likely a read error. The DNA is omitted, as the CDR3 cannot be located on it reliably, and the CDR3 follows TCRdb's listing. The chain has TRBV7-9 and TRBJ2-5; TRBD1, as called in the table, went unchecked against the DNA. The length of the CDR3 is 12 amino acids, counting both ends. Germline loops: CDR1 SEHNR, CDR2 FQNEAQ (reference sequence). CDR3 loop: CASSLHSDSTTL.

This clonotype was observed many times. The rearrangement joins TRBV25-1 to TRBJ1-4; D may be TRBD1 (5 bases). CDR1 MGHDK and CDR2 SYGVNS come from the germline V gene. This CDR3 spans 15 amino acids. V dropped 6 bases and J dropped 8 bases, with 19 bases sitting between them. The CDR3 nucleotides read TGTGCCAGCAGCCGATTAGCAGGGTTAGAGGAAAAACTGTTTTTT. It specifies CASSRLAGLEEKLFF.

Note on this clonotype: The junction differs from germline at one of its ends, possibly a read error. The V and J genes are TRBV2 and TRBJ2-7; weak D call: TRBD1 (6 bases). Looked up from germline, CDR1 is SNHLY and CDR2 is FYNNEI. The CDR3 covers 16 residues. CDR3 amino acids: CASSFPRDKHTYKQYF. CDR3 bases: TGTGCCAGCAGTTTTCCCCGGGACAAGCATACCTACAAGCAGTACTTC.

A note on this clonotype: A read error may explain this, as a much larger clone is one base away. The V call is TRBV7-8, the J call TRBJ1-1; D perhaps matches TRBD1 (5 bases). Germline loops: CDR1 SGHVS, CDR2 FQNEAQ. The CDR3 has 13 amino acids. CDR3: CASGRQVGTGAFF. The CDR3 DNA sequence: TGTGCCAGCGGCCGGCAGGTGGGGACTGGAGCTTTCTTT.

This clonotype has at least ten counts. V and J are TRBV7-9 and TRBJ2-2; D is uncertain. V lost 7 bases, J lost 4 bases, and 19 bases lay in between. In germline, CDR1 is SEHNR, CDR2 FQNEAQ (reference sequence). The CDR3 sequence is 16 residues long. For the CDR3, the DNA is TGTGCCAGCACCCTGGGAACAAATAGGGTCACCGGGGAGCTGTTTTTT. This encodes CASTLGTNRVTGELFF. The variable domain in full, with the rest retrieved from reference TRBV7-9 and TRBJ2-2, is DTGVSQNPRHKITKRGQNVTFRCDPISEHNRLYWYRQTLGQGPEFLTYFQNEAQLEKSRLLSDRFSAERPKGSFSTLEIQRTEQGDSAMYLCASTLGTNRVTGELFFGEGSRLTVL.

This clonotype has only one observation. An end of the junction differs from the germline gene, which may be a read error. The chain recombines TRBV10-2 with TRBJ1-1; D is unclear. This CDR3 has 14 residues. Looked up from germline, CDR1 is WSHSY and CDR2 is SAAADI. In nucleotides, the CDR3 is TGCGCCAGCAGGCCGGTGGGGATGGTCACCGAAGCTTCCTTT. It codes for CASRPVGMVTEASF.

By share, this clonotype ranks as medium-sized (0.01 to 0.1%). The chain uses TRBV2 and TRBJ1-2, with D unresolved. Trimming stripped 4 bases from V and 6 bases from J, with 6 bases between. CDR1 and CDR2 from the germline V gene are SNHLY and FYNNEI. This CDR3 contains 11 residues. The CDR3 protein is CASSGMDGYTF. DNA of the CDR3: TGTGCCAGCAGTGGCATGGATGGCTACACCTTC.

This chain links TRBV6-1 with TRBJ1-4; D is perhaps TRBD1 (5 bases). CDR1 and CDR2 (germline): MNHNS, SASEGT. This CDR3 has 17 amino acids. V lost 6 bases and J 8 bases, leaving 25 bases between the germline ends. The CDR3 coding sequence is TGTGCCAGCAGCCCCCGCCTTCAGGCAGGGAGCTGGGAAAAACTGTTTTTT. The encoded protein is CASSPRLQAGSWEKLFF.

Ten or more counts support this clonotype. This chain links TRBV2 with TRBJ1-1; D is unclear. CDR3 length equals 14 residues. V gave up 6 bases and J gave up 4 bases, with 15 bases separating them. Per the germline V gene, CDR1 is SNHLY and CDR2 is FYNNEI. The CDR3 loop is CASSQTYSSTEAFF. CDR3 nucleotide sequence: TGTGCCAGCAGCCAAACATACAGTAGCACTGAAGCTTTCTTT. Full variable domain (rest looked up from reference TRBV2 and TRBJ1-1): EPEVTQTPSHQVTQMGQEVILRCVPISNHLYFYWYRQILGQKVEFLVSFYNNEISEKSEIFDDQFSVERPDGSNFTLKIRSTKLEDSAMYFCASSQTYSSTEAFFGQGTRLTVV.

The rearrangement uses TRBV9 and TRBJ2-5; D not resolved. Germline CDR1 is SGDLS and CDR2 is YYNGEE. Trimming cost V 7 bases and J 3 bases, with 13 bases left between them. This CDR3 is built from 13 residues. The CDR3: CASPPRLEETQYF. CDR3 in DNA: TGTGCCAGCCCACCAAGACTTGAAGAGACCCAGTACTTC.

The genes are TRBV7-2 and TRBJ1-3; 7 positions agree with TRBD1. This CDR3 is 16 amino acids long. V was pared by 6 bases and J by 8 bases, with 16 bases of the junction left unmatched. Germline lookup yields CDR1 SGHTA and CDR2 FQGNSA. For the CDR3, the DNA is TGTGCCAGCAGTCGGGGACAGATTAACTATGGCTACACCATATATTTT. It is translated as CASSRGQINYGYTIYF.

The chain is built from TRBV7-8 and TRBJ1-3, with a tentative D call TRBD1 (6 bases). This CDR3 is built from 16 residues. Trimming stripped 5 bases from V and 7 bases from J, with 21 bases between. The germline V gene has CDR1 SGHVS and CDR2 FQNEAQ. CDR3 nucleotide sequence: TGTGCCAGCAGCCAAGATGTGGGGGGCCGGAGCAACACCATATATTTT. Protein sequence: CASSQDVGGRSNTIYF.

This clonotype was detected ten times or more. The chain is built from TRBV13 and TRBJ1-6, with TRBD1 as a possible D gene (6 bases). CDR1 is PRHDT and CDR2 is FYEKMQ in the germline V gene (reference sequence). The CDR3 has 16 amino acids. The V end lost 5 bases, the J end lost 4 bases, and 15 bases lay between the germline ends. The DNA for the CDR3 is TGTGCCAGCAGCCCCACCGGGGGCCGATATAATTCACCCCTCCACTTT. Its translation: CASSPTGGRYNSPLHF.

The chain carries TRBV9 and TRBJ1-1; D is perhaps TRBD1 (5 bases). Per the germline V gene, CDR1 is SGDLS and CDR2 is YYNGEE. V was trimmed by 4 bases and J by 1 base, leaving 20 bases between them. The CDR3 loop spans 17 amino acids. Here the CDR3 reads CASSPQRDGRWNTEAFF. As DNA, the CDR3 is TGTGCCAGCAGCCCTCAAAGGGACGGCAGATGGAACACTGAAGCTTTCTTT.

This clonotype was detected ten times or more. The chain combines TRBV6-6 with TRBJ1-1; unclear D gene. The germline V and J ends were trimmed by 6 bases and 5 bases, with 16 bases remaining between them. CDR1 and CDR2 from the germline V gene are MNHNY and SVGAGI (reference sequence). CDR3 length equals 14 residues. CDR3 sequence: CASRLVGEGTEAFF. In nucleotides, the CDR3 is TGTGCCAGCAGGCTTGTCGGGGAGGGAACTGAAGCTTTCTTT.

The gene calls are TRBV12-3 or TRBV12-4 and TRBJ2-7; D may be TRBD1 or TRBD2 (6 bases each). The CDR3 has 12 amino acids. Trimming shortened V by 1 base and J by 7 bases, and 8 bases separated the two germline ends. The DNA for the CDR3 is TGTGCCAGCAGTTTAGAAGGGGGGGAGCAGTACTTC. Its protein is CASSLEGGEQYF.

Only one count was recorded for this clonotype. This rearrangement joins TRBV20-1 to TRBJ2-7; no definite D call. V was clipped by 4 bases and J by 2 bases, with 18 bases between them. The CDR3 runs 15 residues. Germline V lookup: CDR1 DFQATT, CDR2 SNEGSKA (reference sequence). CDR3: CSAIVTGSPAYEQYF. In nucleotides, the CDR3 is TGCAGTGCTATCGTCACCGGGTCACCGGCCTACGAGCAGTACTTC.

The V gene is TRBV7-8, the J gene TRBJ1-5; D is undetermined. V lost 5 bases to trimming and J lost 5 bases, with 16 bases between them. Germline V gives CDR1 SGHVS, CDR2 FQNEAQ. The CDR3 length is 15 residues. The CDR3 loop is CASSLRPTQDQPQHF. The CDR3 bases are TGTGCCAGCAGCCTTCGACCGACCCAGGATCAGCCCCAGCATTTT.

At least ten counts were recorded for this clonotype. The rearrangement joins TRBV7-2 to TRBJ2-3, with D possibly being TRBD2 (6 bases). Trimming pared 5 bases from V and 3 bases from J, leaving 12 bases between. The CDR3 is 14 amino acids. Looked up from germline, CDR1 is SGHTA and CDR2 is FQGNSA. CDR3 sequence: CASSTEAGTDTQYF. Here the CDR3 DNA reads TGTGCCAGCAGCACCGAGGCGGGGACAGATACGCAGTATTTT. Filled out from reference TRBV7-2 and TRBJ2-3, the complete variable domain reads GAGVSQSPSNKVTEKGKDVELRCDPISGHTALYWYRQSLGQGLEFLIYFQGNSAPDKSGLPSDRFSAERTGGSVSTLTIQRTQQEDSAVYLCASSTEAGTDTQYFGPGTRLTVL.